These 9 T cell receptor beta chains were sequenced from one sample in a study of cytomegalovirus exposure and HLA in healthy donors. Use of 60 Vbeta and 13 Jbeta primers characterized the PCR. Only in-frame clones appear in the TCRdb table, and some are missing; sequencing was by immunoSEQ multiplex PCR. The table has about 38,000 clones, approximately 90% seen once. The sample was PBMCs. All receptors derive from a woman in her thirties or forties in good health and CMV-seropositive.

This chain joins TRBV7-9 and TRBJ2-7, with TRBD2 as a possible D gene (6 bases). This CDR3 is built from 13 residues. Trimming took off 1 base at V and 5 bases at J, with 9 bases between the two ends. Germline V gene data show CDR1 as SEHNR and CDR2 as FQNEAQ (reference sequence). Here the CDR3 reads CASSLGGVNEQYF. Written as DNA, the CDR3 is TGTGCCAGCAGCTTAGGCGGGGTAAACGAGCAGTACTTC.

The genes are TRBV5-1 and TRBJ1-6, with 8 positions matching TRBD1. The trim removed 0 bases at V and 0 bases at J, leaving 5 bases unmatched. Germline V gives CDR1 SGHRS, CDR2 YFSETQ. The CDR3 is 18 residues long. The CDR3 DNA reads as TGCGCCAGCAGCTTGGGACAGGGGTCGAGCTCCTATAATTCACCCCTCCACTTT. Its protein product is CASSLGQGSSSYNSPLHF.

The rearrangement joins TRBV27 to TRBJ2-7; D gene ambiguous. The V gene lost 1 base and the J gene lost 1 base, with 8 bases spanning the gap. CDR1 is MNHEY and CDR2 is SMNVEV in the germline V gene (reference sequence). This CDR3 spans 14 amino acids. The CDR3 nucleotides are TGTGCCAGCAGTTTATTAGCAGATTCCTACGAGCAGTACTTC. Its translation: CASSLLADSYEQYF.

This chain connects TRBV6-5 to TRBJ2-7; 9 bases match TRBD1. Trimming removed 5 bases from V and 8 bases from J; junction bases left unmatched: 7. This CDR3 spans 13 amino acids. CDR1 and CDR2 (germline): MNHEY, SVGAGI. The DNA of the CDR3 is TGTGCCAGCAGTATCCGGGACAGGGTAAAGCAGTACTTC. Protein: CASSIRDRVKQYF.

This chain joins TRBV4-3 and TRBJ2-7, with D possibly TRBD1 on 5 matching bases. Germline CDR1 and CDR2: LGHNA and YSLEER. V was shortened by 1 base and J by 3 bases, with 10 bases between the two germline ends. CDR3 size: 14 residues. CDR3 DNA sequence: TGCGCCAGCAGCCAAGTTTACAGGAGCTACGAGCAGTACTTC. Its protein product is CASSQVYRSYEQYF.

This chain links TRBV10-3 with TRBJ1-1; D gene uncertain. The CDR3 extends over 14 amino acids. V lost 2 bases, J lost 1 base, and 8 bases lay in between. The germline V gene encodes CDR1 ENHRY and CDR2 SYGVKD. This CDR3 is CAISETEQNTEAFF. In DNA, the CDR3 is TGTGCCATCAGTGAGACAGAGCAGAACACTGAAGCTTTCTTT.

The V and J genes are TRBV21-1 and TRBJ2-2; the D call TRBD2 from the table was never checked on the DNA. TRBV21-1 counts as a pseudogene. CDR3 length: 14 amino acids. As DNA, the CDR3 is TGTGCCAGCCCGCGGGGGGGGAACACCGGGGAGCTGTTTTTT. Residues: CASPRGGNTGELFF.

The CDR3 region is CASSQVGGSAYEQYF. The CDR3 DNA follows: TGCGCCAGCAGCCAGGTCGGAGGTTCTGCCTACGAGCAGTACTTC. J is TRBJ2-7 and V is TRBV4-1; tentative D call: TRBD2 (5 bases). This CDR3 is built from 15 residues. The V gene's germline CDR1 is MGHRA and CDR2 YSYEKL. The V gene lost 3 bases and the J gene lost 2 bases, with 14 bases spanning the gap.

J is TRBJ2-3 and V is TRBV2, with a tentative D call TRBD2 (7 bases). The germline gives CDR1 SNHLY, CDR2 FYNNEI. This CDR3 region has 15 residues. V lost 4 bases to trimming and J lost 2 bases, with 13 bases between them. CDR3 loop: CASSARGTTTDTQYF. The CDR3, as DNA: TGTGCCAGCAGTGCTAGGGGGACTACCACAGATACGCAGTATTTT.